Listed below are T cell receptor beta chains from one sample, sequenced in a study of cytomegalovirus exposure and HLA in healthy donors. Profiled with immunoSEQ multiplex PCR; TCRdb holds only in-frame clones, not every one. Here the sample spans about 110,000 clones, roughly four fifths being singletons. Material for sequencing was PBMCs. Source of these receptors: a man aged 50 or older in good health and CMV-seronegative. The CDR3 runs from the conserved cysteine through the conserved F or W. D genes are given only for firm matches. Clone sizes are given selectively: once, few, many, or a class where the clone is expanded.

CASSLNSGETQYF TGTGCCAGCAGCTTAAACTCAGGAGAGACCCAGTACTTC TRBJ2-5 TRBV7-2 NA NA
CASSSDISYEQYF TGTGCCAGTAGTTCCGACATATCCTACGAGCAGTACTTC TRBJ2-7 TRBV19 NA NA
CASSLSGFNSGANVLTF TGTGCCAGCAGCTTATCGGGATTTAACTCTGGGGCCAACGTCCTGACTTTC TRBJ2-6 TRBV7-2 NA NA
CASRDTRLAAEAFF TGCGCCAGCAGGGACACCCGGCTCGCAGCTGAAGCTTTCTTT TRBJ1-1 TRBV5-1 few NA
CASSGRGNTEAFF TGTGCCAGCAGCGGCAGGGGGAACACTGAAGCTTTCTTT TRBJ1-1 TRBV27 NA NA
CASSHDRQGGGYTF TGCGCCAGCAGCCATGATAGACAGGGTGGAGGCTACACCTTC TRBJ1-2 TRBV4-1 NA TRBD1
CASSFNTPTGEQYF TGTGCCAGCAGCTTCAACACCCCCACGGGCGAGCAGTACTTC TRBJ2-7 TRBV11-2 NA NA
CASSYSRSPGTQYF TGTGCCAGCAGTTACTCTCGGTCCCCAGGGACGCAGTATTTT TRBJ2-3 TRBV6-5 NA NA
CASSLGGGSNQPQHF TGTGCCAGCAGCTTAGGAGGGGGCAGCAATCAGCCCCAGCATTTT TRBJ1-5 TRBV7-2 once TRBD1
CSVVALYGYTF TGCAGCGTTGTGGCCCTCTATGGCTACACCTTC TRBJ1-2 TRBV29-1 NA NA
CASSLLGRSNYGYTF TGCGCCAGCAGCTTGCTTGGCCGATCTAACTATGGCTACACCTTC TRBJ1-2 TRBV5-1 NA NA
CASSWYRPASNYGYTF TGTGCCAGCAGTTGGTACAGGCCTGCCTCAAACTATGGCTACACCTTC TRBJ1-2 TRBV27 once NA
CASSSRGGGASDTQYF TGTGCCAGCAGTTCCCGGGGCGGGGGGGCATCAGATACGCAGTATTTT TRBJ2-3 TRBV6-5 NA TRBD2
CASSVTGGGPGGTEAFF TGTGCCAGCAGCGTAACCGGGGGAGGACCAGGGGGCACTGAAGCTTTCTTT TRBJ1-1 TRBV9 NA TRBD1
CASSYDSTYAQYF TGTGCCAGCAGTTACGACAGTACCTACGCGCAGTACTTC TRBJ2-7 TRBV6-5 NA NA
CASSLRGSGNQPQHF TGTGCCAGCAGTTTGCGGGGGAGTGGCAATCAGCCCCAGCATTTT TRBJ1-5 TRBV6-5 NA NA
CASSLRWGHPEFF TGTGCCAGCAGCTTACGGTGGGGCCATCCTGAGTTCTTC TRBJ2-1 TRBV11-2 NA NA
CAIRRTSGADTQYF TGTGCCATCAGGCGGACTAGCGGGGCAGATACGCAGTATTTT TRBJ2-3 TRBV10-3 NA TRBD2
CASSPQGAGQPQHF TGTGCCAGCAGCCCACAGGGGGCGGGACAGCCCCAGCATTTT TRBJ1-5 TRBV7-2 NA TRBD1
CASSSSTGYTEAFF TGTGCCAGCAGTTCTTCAACAGGGTACACTGAAGCTTTCTTT TRBJ1-1 TRBV6-5 NA NA
CAISGDRGNEQYF TGTGCCATCAGCGGGGACAGGGGAAACGAGCAGTACTTC TRBJ2-7 TRBV10-3 NA TRBD1
CASSGRRLVENEKLFF TGTGCCAGCAGTGGTAGACGGCTAGTGGAGAATGAAAAACTGTTTTTT TRBJ1-4 TRBV6-1 NA NA
CASSFGQPTSNVLTF TGTGCCAGCAGCTTCGGACAGCCTACGTCGAACGTCCTGACTTTC TRBJ2-6 TRBV7-9 NA NA
CASSYLLVADTQYF TGTGCCAGCAGTTACCTCCTAGTCGCGGATACGCAGTATTTT TRBJ2-3 TRBV6-6 NA NA
CASSQTSQETQYF TGTGCCAGCAGCCAGACTAGTCAAGAGACCCAGTACTTC TRBJ2-5 TRBV11-2 NA NA
CASSPGPGNTIYF TGCGCCAGCAGCCCGGGTCCTGGAAACACCATATATTTT TRBJ1-3 TRBV4-1 NA NA
CASLIGGQGNTGELFF TGTGCCAGCCTAATAGGGGGACAGGGGAACACCGGGGAGCTGTTTTTT TRBJ2-2 TRBV2 NA TRBD1
CASSDPFGTDTDTQYF TGTGCCAGTAGTGACCCCTTTGGGACAGACACAGATACGCAGTATTTT TRBJ2-3 TRBV19 NA TRBD1
CASKPGDRDEKLFF TGCGCCAGCAAGCCCGGGGACAGGGACGAAAAACTGTTTTTT TRBJ1-4 TRBV5-1 NA TRBD1
CASSLASGGATDTQYF TGCGCCAGCAGCTTGGCCTCGGGGGGGGCGACAGATACGCAGTATTTT TRBJ2-3 TRBV5-1 NA TRBD2
CASSEDGRGPDTQYF TGTGCCAGCAGTGAAGATGGAAGGGGTCCAGATACGCAGTATTTT TRBJ2-3 TRBV2 few NA
CASSEYMSAFF TGTGCCAGCAGTGAATATATGTCGGCTTTCTTT TRBJ1-1 TRBV2 few NA
CASSLFGGTGGGQPQHF TGTGCCAGCAGCTTGTTCGGGGGGACAGGGGGCGGTCAGCCCCAGCATTTT TRBJ1-5 TRBV5-8 NA TRBD1
CASSLAPSSTDTQYF TGTGCCAGCAGCTTAGCCCCTTCTAGCACAGATACGCAGTATTTT TRBJ2-3 TRBV11-2 NA NA
CASSSKETQYF TGTGCCAGCAGCTCAAAAGAGACCCAGTACTTC TRBJ2-5 TRBV7-2 NA NA
CASSDLTPDTQYF TGCGCCAGCAGTGATCTCACTCCAGATACGCAGTATTTT TRBJ2-3 TRBV10-1 NA NA
CASRSGFGFYEQYF TGTGCCAGCCGTTCGGGATTTGGGTTCTACGAGCAGTACTTC TRBJ2-7 TRBV27 once NA
CASTLGDKFSSTDTQYF TGCGCCAGCACCTTGGGGGACAAATTTTCTAGCACAGATACGCAGTATTTT TRBJ2-3 TRBV4-1 NA NA
CASSLGTGGNQPQHF TGTGCCAGCAGCTTAGGGACAGGGGGCAATCAGCCCCAGCATTTT TRBJ1-5 TRBV7-8 once TRBD1
CAWIGPGRGQTQYF TGTGCCTGGATAGGGCCAGGTCGAGGGCAGACCCAGTACTTC TRBJ2-5 TRBV30 NA NA
CASSAVLSYNSPLHF TGCGCCAGCAGCGCGGTCCTCTCCTATAATTCACCCCTCCACTTT TRBJ1-6 TRBV5-1 NA NA
CASSGRPLVEKLFF TGTGCCAGCAGTGGACGGCCCCTAGTTGAAAAACTGTTTTTT TRBJ1-4 TRBV6-1 NA NA